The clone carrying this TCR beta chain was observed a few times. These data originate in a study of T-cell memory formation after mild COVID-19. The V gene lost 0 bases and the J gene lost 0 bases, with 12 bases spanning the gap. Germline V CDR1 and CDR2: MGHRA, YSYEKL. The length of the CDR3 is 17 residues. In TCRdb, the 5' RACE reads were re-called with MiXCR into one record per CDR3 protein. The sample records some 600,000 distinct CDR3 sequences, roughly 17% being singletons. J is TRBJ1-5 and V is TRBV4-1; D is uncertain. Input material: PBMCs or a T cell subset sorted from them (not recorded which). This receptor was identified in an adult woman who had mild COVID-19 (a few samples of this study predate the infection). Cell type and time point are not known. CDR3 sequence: CASSQDPAVYSNQPQHF. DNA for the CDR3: TGCGCCAGCAGCCAAGACCCGGCAGTCTATAGCAATCAGCCCCAGCATTTT.